Each of the 29 T cell receptor beta chains below was sequenced from the same sample in a study of human T cells and chemical hapten exposure. From the RACE reads, TCRdb called clonotypes with MiXCR, one entry per CDR3 protein. Of roughly 100,000 distinct CDR3 sequences detected, roughly 8.8% appear once; the ten largest clones hold around 4%. This sample's time point: pre-sensitization, week 0. Treatment in this sample: therapeutic diphenylcyclopropenone sensitization with weekly scalp DPC. Sequencing was performed on whole blood, taken in connection with sensitization to the hapten diphenylcyclopropenone (DPC). These receptors all come from a woman aged 35 to 49 with alopecia areata. Some clones in this sample may be carry-over from other donors' samples.

The table lists this clonotype with many counts. The chain employs TRBV3-1 and TRBJ1-1, with TRBD1 as a possible D gene (6 bases). V shed 5 bases and J shed 4 bases, with 11 bases lying between them. Germline-derived CDR1 and CDR2 are LGHDT and YNNKEL (reference sequence). This CDR3 contains 13 residues. The CDR3 nucleotides are TGTGCCAGCAGCAAGGGGGAAGGCACTGAAGCTTTCTTT. Its translation: CASSKGEGTEAFF.

This clonotype was seen a few times. The chain uses TRBV11-2 and TRBJ2-7; D is unclear. The germline gives CDR1 SGHAT, CDR2 FQNNGV. The length of the CDR3 is 13 residues. The ends were cut back, 2 bases at V and 3 bases at J, with 8 bases in the middle. CDR3 residues: CASSLNEVYEQYF. The CDR3 nucleotides are TGTGCCAGCAGCTTAAACGAAGTCTACGAGCAGTACTTC. The entire variable domain, with the rest obtained from reference TRBV11-2 and TRBJ2-7, is as follows: EAGVAQSPRYKIIEKRQSVAFWCNPISGHATLYWYQQILGQGPKLLIQFQNNGVVDDSQLPKDRFSAERLKGVDSTLKIQPAKLEDSAVYLCASSLNEVYEQYFGPGTRLTVT.

Only a few counts were recorded for this clonotype. The gene calls are TRBV7-8 and TRBJ2-4; D possibly corresponds to TRBD1 (6 bases). This CDR3 spans 16 amino acids. The germline gives CDR1 SGHVS, CDR2 FQNEAQ. V lost 0 bases, J lost 0 bases, and 9 bases lay in between. CDR3: CASSLAQGLAKNIQYF. The CDR3 nucleotides are TGTGCCAGCAGCTTAGCGCAGGGGCTAGCCAAAAACATTCAGTACTTC.

This clonotype was observed a handful of times. The genes are TRBV20-1 and TRBJ2-3; 11 nucleotides line up with TRBD1. The J segment lost 4 bases and the V segment lost 6 bases, leaving 9 bases of the junction unmatched. Germline V lookup: CDR1 DFQATT, CDR2 SNEGSKA (reference sequence). The CDR3 is made up of 15 amino acids. The CDR3 here is CSAHPGQGGADTQYF. In DNA form, the CDR3 reads TGCAGTGCACATCCGGGACAGGGGGGCGCAGATACGCAGTATTTT.

For this clonotype: Possible read error: a much larger clone is one base away. The CDR3 DNA is TGTGTCAGCAGCTTAGTAGACACAGGTACGAAGAGCTTC. This encodes CVSSLVDTGTKSF. The chain uses TRBV7-8 and TRBJ2-7; a weak D match, TRBD1 (5 bases). The CDR3 is made up of 13 amino acids. The germline gives CDR1 SGHVS, CDR2 FQNEAQ. Drawing the rest from reference TRBV7-8 and TRBJ2-7, the complete variable domain is GAGVSQSPRYKVAKRGQDVALRCDPISGHVSLFWYQQALGQGPEFLTYFQNEAQLDKSGLPSDRFFAERPEGSVSTLKIQRTQQEDSAVYLCVSSLVDTGTKSFGPGTRLTVT.

This clonotype was counted ten times or more. In DNA form, the CDR3 reads TGTGCCAGCAGTTTATCACTAGCCAATGAGCAGTTCTTC. Protein sequence: CASSLSLANEQFF. The chain combines TRBV27 with TRBJ2-1; tentative D call: TRBD2 (6 bases). Trimming left V 0 bases short and J 6 bases short, with 6 bases between. This CDR3 is built from 13 residues. Germline CDR1 MNHEY, CDR2 SMNVEV (reference sequence).

This clonotype has ten or more counts. The chain couples TRBV7-9 to TRBJ1-1; D uncertain. The CDR3 consists of 13 residues. Germline V lookup: CDR1 SEHNR, CDR2 FQNEAQ (reference sequence). Trimming shortened V by 5 bases and J by 0 bases, and 7 bases separated the two germline ends. The CDR3 sequence: CASSTTMNTEAFF. CDR3 DNA sequence: TGTGCCAGCAGCACGACAATGAACACTGAAGCTTTCTTT.

Notes on this clonotype: This clone may be a read error of a much larger clone one base away. J is TRBJ1-2 and V is TRBV2; D is ambiguous. CDR3 size: 13 residues. Trimming took 5 bases from V and 3 from J, leaving 10 bases between them. Germline loops: CDR1 SNHLY, CDR2 FYNNEI. The CDR3 DNA follows: TGTGCCAGCAGTTTGAACAGCTACTATGGCTACACCTTC. As protein: CASSLNSYYGYTF.

The chain employs TRBV12-3 or TRBV12-4 and TRBJ2-7, with D unresolved. V shed 3 bases and J shed 6 bases, with 9 bases lying between them. The CDR3 contains 12 residues. This chain's CDR3 is CASSFYVGEQYF. The CDR3 DNA reads as TGTGCCAGCAGTTTTTACGTAGGCGAGCAGTACTTC.

This clonotype was picked up a small number of times. J is TRBJ2-3 and V is TRBV20-1, with 10 bases that match TRBD2. This CDR3 is built from 18 residues. V dropped 5 bases and J dropped 4; count of bases not matched to a gene: 18. Germline loops: CDR1 DFQATT, CDR2 SNEGSKA (reference sequence). This CDR3 is CSAGGGRASGGEADTQYF. CDR3 DNA sequence: TGCAGTGCTGGAGGAGGGCGGGCTAGCGGGGGAGAGGCAGATACGCAGTATTTT.

The table lists this clonotype with many counts. The gene calls are TRBV28 and TRBJ2-5, with 7 bases fitting TRBD1. Trimming took 1 base from V and 5 from J; bases not matched to a gene: 7. Germline CDR1 is MDHEN and CDR2 is SYDVKM. The CDR3 spans 15 residues. The CDR3 DNA is TGTGCCAGCAGTTTATTGCCCGACAGGGCGGAGACCCAGTACTTC. The encoded protein is CASSLLPDRAETQYF.

A few counts support this clonotype. The chain has TRBV4-1 and TRBJ2-7; 7 bases align to TRBD1. Germline CDR1 and CDR2: MGHRA and YSYEKL. V lost 2 bases and J lost 3; bases outside the gene matches: 7. The CDR3 loop spans 15 amino acids. The CDR3 sequence is CASSQQGVPGYEQYF. Here the CDR3 DNA reads TGCGCCAGCAGCCAACAGGGGGTTCCCGGCTACGAGCAGTACTTC.

This clonotype occurred many times. The V and J genes are TRBV12-3 or TRBV12-4 and TRBJ2-2; D unresolved. This CDR3 has 13 amino acids. Trimming removed 3 bases from V and 2 bases from J, with 4 bases in between. CDR3 residues: CASSLINTGELFF. The CDR3 DNA follows: TGTGCCAGCAGTTTGATCAACACCGGGGAGCTGTTTTTT.

This clonotype appeared a few times. The gene calls are TRBV4-2 and TRBJ1-5, with a tentative D call TRBD1 (5 bases). The CDR3 is 16 residues long. From germline, CDR1 is LGHNA and CDR2 YNFKEQ. Between the trimmed V and J ends, which lost 3 bases and 0 bases, there was a span of 12 bases. CDR3 region: CASSQADSYSNQPQHF. The CDR3 region has the DNA TGTGCCAGCAGCCAGGCAGACAGTTATAGCAATCAGCCCCAGCATTTT.

This clonotype occurred many times. V gene TRBV4-1 combines with J gene TRBJ2-1; 10 bases are a match to TRBD2. In germline, CDR1 is MGHRA, CDR2 YSYEKL. V lost 3 bases and J lost 5; bases outside the gene matches: 4. The CDR3 loop spans 15 amino acids. CDR3 sequence (DNA): TGCGCCAGCAGCCAGCTAGCGGGGGCCCACAATGAGCAGTTCTTC. It is translated as CASSQLAGAHNEQFF.

A few counts support this clonotype. The rearrangement links TRBV5-4 to TRBJ2-7; unclear D gene. V gave up 6 bases and J gave up 1 base, with 5 bases separating them. Germline loops: CDR1 SGHNT, CDR2 YYREEE (reference sequence). The CDR3 covers 11 residues. CDR3 region: CASIPSYEQYF. CDR3 nucleotide sequence: TGTGCCAGCATCCCTTCCTACGAGCAGTACTTC. The whole variable domain, filled in from reference TRBV5-4 and TRBJ2-7, reads ETGVTQSPTHLIKTRGQQVTLRCSSQSGHNTVSWYQQALGQGPQFIFQYYREEENGRGNFPPRFSGLQFPNYSSELNVNALELDDSALYLCASIPSYEQYFGPGTRLTVT.

The sample holds many counts of this clonotype. The chain links TRBV28 to TRBJ1-6; D might be TRBD1 (6 bases). The CDR3 runs 17 residues. Germline-derived CDR1 and CDR2 are MDHEN and SYDVKM. Trimming left V 5 bases short and J 4 bases short, with 18 bases between. CDR3 in DNA: TGTGCCAGCAGTCCCACCGGAGGGGGGGTATATAATTCACCCCTCCACTTT. It specifies CASSPTGGGVYNSPLHF.

The rearrangement joins TRBV7-2 to TRBJ1-3; 9 bases match TRBD1. With V trimmed by 6 bases and J by 2 bases, 5 bases remained unmatched. From germline, CDR1 is SGHTA and CDR2 FQGNSA. The CDR3 runs 15 residues. CDR3 amino acids: CASRSQGAAGNTIYF. Written as DNA, the CDR3 is TGTGCCAGCAGATCACAGGGGGCGGCTGGAAACACCATATATTTT.

The chain is built from TRBV7-9 and TRBJ2-2; D gene unclear. Germline V gene lookup returns CDR1 SEHNR and CDR2 FQNEAQ (reference sequence). The CDR3 totals 13 residues. The V end was cut by 1 base, the J end by 7 bases, with 7 bases between. The CDR3 DNA sequence: TGTGCCAGCAGCTTAGTTAGTCTCGGGGAGCTGTTTTTT. Its translation: CASSLVSLGELFF.

This clonotype was picked up many times. The chain carries TRBV27 and TRBJ1-1; TRBD1 aligns across 8 bases. This CDR3 is 16 amino acids long. Unmatched junction bases numbered 9, after V lost 5 bases and J lost 1 base. The V gene's germline CDR1 is MNHEY and CDR2 SMNVEV (reference sequence). Written as DNA, the CDR3 is TGTGCCAGCAGTATTTTCGGACAGGGTCCGAACACTGAAGCTTTCTTT. It codes for CASSIFGQGPNTEAFF.

This clonotype was observed a handful of times. At one boundary the junction diverges from the germline segment, which might be a read error. The chain uses TRBV7-9 and TRBJ1-3; no clear D gene. From germline, CDR1 is SEHNR and CDR2 FQNEAQ (reference sequence). CDR3 length: 12 amino acids. In DNA form, the CDR3 reads TGTGCCAGCAGCTTAAAACCCGGGAAGAGAGATTTT. Residues: CASSLKPGKRDF.

This clonotype has ten or more counts. The J gene is TRBJ2-3, the V gene TRBV6-2 or TRBV6-3; no firm D call. The CDR3 runs 13 residues. The germline V gene has CDR1 MNHEY and CDR2 SVGEGT. V lost 6 bases and J 4 bases, leaving 11 bases between the germline ends. The CDR3 loop is CASRPSGSDTQYF. The CDR3 nucleotides are TGTGCCAGCAGGCCGTCGGGTTCAGATACGCAGTATTTT.

In this sample, this clonotype turned up many times. The chain carries TRBV9 and TRBJ1-1; TRBD1 agrees at 9 bases. Germline assignment: CDR1 SGDLS and CDR2 YYNGEE. Trimming took 2 bases from V and 0 from J; bases not matched to a gene: 8. The CDR3 runs to 17 residues. CDR3 protein: CASSVVPGTGMNTEAFF. The CDR3 DNA follows: TGTGCCAGCAGCGTCGTTCCCGGGACAGGGATGAACACTGAAGCTTTCTTT.

This clonotype appeared many times. The chain employs TRBV5-7 and TRBJ2-7, with TRBD1 identical over 9 bases. TRBV5-7 is recorded as an ORF, its role being uncertain. The CDR3 extends over 15 amino acids. Losses at the gene ends were 5 bases for V and 0 bases for J; bases not matched to a gene: 6. This chain's CDR3 is CASSRTGGVSYEQYF. CDR3 in DNA: TGTGCCAGCAGTCGTACAGGGGGCGTCTCCTACGAGCAGTACTTC.

The chain uses TRBV14 and TRBJ1-2; 8 positions match TRBD1. From germline, CDR1 is SGHDN and CDR2 FVKESK. With 6 bases clipped from V and 4 bases from J, the junction kept 7 bases outside the gene matches. This CDR3 comprises 14 residues. The CDR3, as DNA: TGTGCCAGCAGGCGGACAGGGCCGCGCTATGGCTACACCTTC. This translates into CASRRTGPRYGYTF.

This clonotype was picked up many times. J is TRBJ2-2 and V is TRBV11-2; D is perhaps TRBD1 or TRBD2 (5 bases each). This CDR3 spans 14 amino acids. V was trimmed by 3 bases and J by 6 bases, leaving 11 bases between them. The germline V gene encodes CDR1 SGHAT and CDR2 FQNNGV. Here the CDR3 DNA reads TGTGCCAGCAGCTTGTCTTGGGGGTCCGGGGAGCTGTTTTTT. This codes for CASSLSWGSGELFF.

This rearrangement joins TRBV7-9 to TRBJ2-7; 10 bases line up with TRBD2. Trimming at V came to 5 bases and at J to 6 bases, leaving 7 bases not matched to a gene. This CDR3 is built from 14 residues. Looked up from germline, CDR1 is SEHNR and CDR2 is FQNEAQ (reference sequence). The CDR3 region is CASSPAGGRLEQYF. The CDR3 bases are TGTGCCAGCAGCCCAGCGGGGGGGCGTCTCGAGCAGTACTTC.

This clonotype was found many times. V usage is TRBV7-2 and J usage is TRBJ1-1, with 10 bases aligning to TRBD1. This CDR3 is built from 21 residues. The germline gives CDR1 SGHTA, CDR2 FQGNSA. The J segment lost 4 bases and the V segment lost 5 bases, leaving 25 bases of the junction unmatched. The CDR3 is CASSARDRGGVSARTITEAFF. The CDR3 DNA reads as TGTGCCAGCAGCGCTAGGGACAGGGGTGGAGTATCAGCCCGGACCATCACTGAAGCTTTCTTT.

This clonotype has a count of ten or more. J is TRBJ1-2 and V is TRBV20-1; D possibly corresponds to TRBD1 (5 bases). CDR1 DFQATT and CDR2 SNEGSKA come from the germline V gene (reference sequence). The V gene lost 6 bases and the J gene lost 8 bases, with 13 bases spanning the gap. The CDR3 is made up of 11 amino acids. CDR3 nucleotides: TGCAGTGCCCACCAGAGGGGAGGCTACACCTTC. This encodes CSAHQRGGYTF.